This T cell receptor (beta chain) was recorded in a study of T cell responses to AZD1222 COVID-19 vaccine. Study-level results: An increase in Spike-specific TCR breadth and depth was observed after two AZD1222 doses. Reports indicate that nearly half of spike-specific TCRs are directed at unmutated variant regions. Repertoires were sampled only after the peak T cell response. The sample set comprised mostly white British donors with more females, and clonal diversity was possibly underestimated.

Germline V gene data show CDR1 as MDHEN and CDR2 as SYDVKM. CDR3 length: 18 amino acids. After removal of 5 bases from V and 4 bases from J, the junction contained 16 bases not matched to a gene. Clones were sequenced by immunoSEQ multiplex PCR, and TCRdb holds only the in-frame ones, with some missing. Of 150,000 to 160,000 clones in the sample, 86% are singletons; the top ten hold about 5.5%. Remarks on this clone: Its antigen is unknown.

The chain links TRBV28 to TRBJ2-2; 7 bases match TRBD2. The clonotype comes from an adult in good health. The sample in question was peripheral blood, obtained on day 0 of MenACWY control vaccination. The CDR3 nucleotides read TGTGCCAGCAGTACTCAAACCGGTTGGTCGGGGGGCACCGGGGAGCTGTTTTTT. Residues: CASSTQTGWSGGTGELFF.